What follows is one T cell receptor (beta chain) and its context. Its antigen is not yet known. Base qualities are not provided; no much larger clone lies one nucleotide away. All of the isolated RNA was reverse transcribed with the High Capacity cDNA Reverse Transcription Kit, so expressed TCRB transcripts were sequenced. Deep immunoSEQ sequencing was applied to naive, central memory and regulatory T cell samples, giving an average of about 3.6 million total reads per sample. After sorted cells were lysed in RLT buffer, RNA was extracted with DNase-treated RNeasy Micro or Mini kits, with the choice depending on cell number. Each cell subset was processed separately to prevent cross-contamination, with patient and healthy donor samples processed together. Using the immunoSEQ multiplex PCR, TCRB sequences were amplified from cDNA into 87-bp fragments spanning the CDR3 region. Sequencing of the amplicons was performed on the Illumina HiSeq platform. In the original analysis: Synthetic template baselines were used to correct PCR bias computationally, reads within Hamming distance 2 were collapsed, and singletons that could not be merged were discarded. By aligning reads against IMGT, V, D and J genes, CDR3 length, and insertions or deletions at six rearrangement sites were assigned. Within each subset, clonotype counts were normalized to sorted cell number, after which true diversity and Gini coefficients were computed with the tcR R package. The overlap coefficient, calculated on TCRB nucleotide sequences, was used to quantify repertoire sharing. As stored in TCRdb, this immuneACCESS dataset retains in-frame rearrangements with V and J assigned. A fraction of the clones does not appear; measured against another copy, unresolved V genes explain less than half of the discrepancy, and the remainder lacks a known reason. The DNA was the basis for D and trimming; V, J and clone size are from that table. Across this sample there are 400,000 or so clones, with roughly a tenth seen only once. The top ten constitute about 0.6% of the sample.

Each donor gave one peripheral blood draw, averaging around 120 mL, which was collected into heparinised tubes. Using a panel that included CD45RO, CCR7, CD25, CD127, CD95 and CD27, naive, central memory, regulatory and stem cell-like memory CD4+ T cells were sorted on a BD FACSAria II. All sorted populations exceeded 95% purity. PBMCs were isolated immediately by Lymphoprep density gradient centrifugation and stained directly without culture. To minimize batch effects, samples were stained and sorted in pairs, one healthy donor with one patient per experiment. The sample originates from a study of beta chain features in type 1 diabetes (dated by TCRdb to the late 2010s). Turning to the overall study: Patients and healthy donors did not differ in mean age, gender distribution, total cell number or subset yield. Across all samples, fewer than 110,000,000 sorted cells were examined, and cell number per subset correlated strongly with RNA yield. The study compared TCRB repertoires of sorted circulating CD4+ T cell subsets between recently diagnosed type 1 diabetes patients and matched healthy donors. Whereas all 28 donors provided naive and central memory subsets, regulatory and stem cell-like memory subsets were isolated from just 8 patients and about 8 healthy donors.

Study-wide findings and limitations: A moderate but significant shortening of TCRB CDR3 length was observed in type 1 diabetes patients in all four CD4+ subsets. HLA sub-analyses involved small numbers of individuals, so any influence of HLA type on TCRB rearrangement remained unresolved. Because cDNA rather than genomic DNA was sequenced, highly expressing activated cells could have been over-represented, although no difference in activation and CD3 levels was found between groups. Patients with type 1 diabetes made fewer insertions and deleted more nucleotides at VDJ recombination sites, implying thymic rearrangement abnormalities. Naive, central memory and regulatory TCRB repertoires appeared to be more similar among patients than among healthy donors. Shorter templates might have been favored by PCR, but patient and control samples were amplified and corrected together, so both groups would have been affected equally by any skew.

At the junction V is shortened by 3 bases and J by 3 bases, with 8 bases in between. The germline V gene (reference sequence) yields LNHDA for CDR1 and SQIVND for CDR2. Including cysteine and phenylalanine, the CDR3 has 13 amino acids. Just CDR3 DNA is preserved here, 39 bases in frame from base 1. Sample: central memory CD4+ T cells from blood. The sequence joins TRBV19 to TRBJ1-2; the D gene is not confidently resolved. The sequence was collected from a man aged 25 to 45 with type 1 diabetes. The bases read TGTGCCAGTAGTATCTACAGCGACTATGGCTACACCTTC. Protein translation: CASSIYSDYGYTF.